This TCR beta chain was documented in a study of pediatric ulcerative colitis (dated by TCRdb to between 2018 and 2021). As for the study more broadly: Pancolitis was present in roughly seven ulcerative colitis patients and left-sided colitis in two, and histology consistent with ulcerative colitis was found in all of these patients. Using the Pediatric Ulcerative Colitis Activity Index, a couple of patients were classed as having mild disease, four as having moderate disease and three as having acute severe colitis. Nine or ten newly diagnosed, treatment-naive pediatric ulcerative colitis patients and a few non-IBD control children each provided paired blood and rectal samples. What the study reported, not specific to this receptor: Features of the rectal repertoire distinguished controls, mild-moderate colitis patients and acute severe colitis patients, and in acute severe colitis rectal diversity was lower because of clonal expansions. For technical reasons, blood samples from two patients gave substantially fewer templates, and these samples were excluded from the blood-rectal overlap analysis. Compared with controls, ulcerative colitis patients showed significantly higher autologous blood-rectal clonal overlap, a finding that suggests increased T cell trafficking to inflamed tissue. The healthy control group was small, with only a handful of individuals. A couple of rectal CDR3 clonotypes were detected in all ulcerative colitis patients and were not detected in any of the controls. Because the repertoires came from total lymphocyte DNA, rare subsets such as regulatory T cells may have patterns that are not reflected.

With respect to this clone: What antigen it recognizes has not been identified. It has no much larger one-base neighbor in the sample; base qualities were not kept.

Through the immunoSEQ TRB Survey service, multiplex V and J primers were used to amplify rearranged CDR3 beta regions from genomic DNA. To keep depth equal across samples, survey-level sequencing depth of up to 500,000 reads per sample was applied. The libraries were purified, combined into pools and sequenced with Illumina technology. The authors processed their data as follows. immunoSEQ online tools were used for productive clonality, sample overlap, pairwise scatters, CDR3 beta length, V/D/J gene usage and productiveness. Calculated diversity was defined as the number of unique rearrangements divided by total templates, multiplied by 100, and Shannon and Simpson indices were computed as well. Z-score normalized data were analyzed by principal component analysis with the R prcomp function and the ggbiplot package. Morisita's index was used to quantify blood-rectal clonal overlap within each subject. Imported from immuneACCESS, the table was reduced by TCRdb to in-frame sequences with V and J called. These copies leave out some clones; in studies compared against another copy, an unresolved V gene accounts for under half, and the cause of the remainder is not known. V and J calls and clone size are copied from that table; D and trimming were computed from the DNA. The sample table lists about 36,000 clones, less than 85% of them with a count of one. The ten largest clones capture roughly 24% of the sample.

Ulcerative colitis patients had received no immunosuppressive medication before the diagnostic colonoscopy. A blood sample was drawn at the time of the colonoscopy. The Wizard kit (Promega) was used to extract genomic DNA from both blood and intestinal samples. Counted from cysteine to phenylalanine, this CDR3 has 14 amino acids. Of the read, only the CDR3 DNA is kept; its 42 bases are in frame from base 1. CDR1 and CDR2 are drawn from the germline V gene: ENHRY, SYGVKD. Trimming removed 2 bases from V and 6 bases from J, leaving 12 bases between the germline ends. Source material: blood. The receptor was derived from a girl aged 10 to 17 with moderate ulcerative colitis. The receptor chain draws on TRBV10-3 and TRBJ2-3; the D gene assignment is ambiguous. The sequence in DNA is TGTGCCATCAGTGAGGTGGAGATGTGGGATACGCAGTATTTT. This yields the protein CAISEVEMWDTQYF.